The 10 T cell receptor beta chains listed next were all sequenced from one sample in a study of CD8+CD57+ T cells in acquired aplastic anemia. Genomic DNA was employed as the template in profiling TCR beta VDJ and CDR3. TCRdb recomputed calls from the reads with MiXCR, one row per CDR3 protein. The sample comprises approximately 380,000 distinct CDR3 sequences, 65% to 75% of which are singletons, and under 4.5% rests with the top ten. The specimen sequenced was sorted CD4+, CD8+, or CD8+CD57+ T cells (not recorded which) from PBMCs. The receptors were sampled from a human donor in good health, serving as a control.

About this clonotype: The CDR3 does not close with the conserved phenylalanine or tryptophan, likely indicating a read error. The chain couples TRBV7-9 to TRBJ2-3; 9 nucleotides agree with TRBD2. The CDR3 is 13 residues long. CDR1 is SEHNR and CDR2 is FQNEAQ in the germline V gene (reference sequence). Here the CDR3 DNA reads TGTGCCAGCAGCTGGGGACTAGCAGACACGCAGTATGTT. It translates to CASSWGLADTQYV.

There are many counts of this clonotype. V is TRBV6-6 and J is TRBJ2-5, with D possibly matching TRBD1 (6 bases). The germline V gene has CDR1 MNHNY and CDR2 SVGAGI (reference sequence). The CDR3 totals 12 residues. V lost 10 bases to trimming and J lost 4 bases, with 13 bases between them. CDR3 residues: CANGQGGETQYF. The CDR3, as DNA: TGTGCCAACGGGCAAGGGGGAGAGACCCAGTACTTC.

This clonotype was detected ten times or more. The genes are TRBV25-1 and TRBJ1-6; TRBD1 aligns across 7 bases. Trimming at V came to 6 bases and at J to 7 bases, leaving 0 bases not matched to a gene. Germline lookup yields CDR1 MGHDK and CDR2 SYGVNS. The CDR3 is made up of 12 amino acids. This CDR3 reads CASRGQNSPLHF. CDR3 in DNA: TGTGCCAGCAGGGGACAGAATTCACCCCTCCACTTT. The complete variable domain, with remaining parts taken from reference TRBV25-1 and TRBJ1-6, reads EADIYQTPRYLVIGTGKKITLECSQTMGHDKMYWYQQDPGMELHLIHYSYGVNSTEKGDLSSESTVSRIRTEHFPLTLESARPSHTSQYLCASRGQNSPLHFGNGTRLTVT.

V usage is TRBV12-3 or TRBV12-4 and J usage is TRBJ2-3, with D perhaps matching TRBD1 (6 bases). Deletions cut 3 bases from V and 3 bases from J, with 16 bases between. The CDR3 is 16 residues long. The chain's CDR3 is CASSLSRGKVTDTQYF. In DNA, the CDR3 is TGTGCCAGCAGTTTGTCCAGGGGCAAGGTGACAGATACGCAGTATTTT.

This clonotype came up once. The V gene is TRBV29-1, the J gene TRBJ2-2, with D possibly being TRBD1 (5 bases). Per germline, CDR1 SQVTM and CDR2 ANQGSEA. CDR3 length equals 13 residues. Trimming took off 4 bases at V and 6 bases at J, with 12 bases between the two ends. CDR3 nucleotide sequence: TGCAGCGTTGGGCAGGGTGACGCCGGGGAGCTGTTTTTT. It translates to CSVGQGDAGELFF.

About this clonotype: One junction end does not reproduce the germline sequence, and a read error may be involved. This chain connects TRBV5-1 to TRBJ1-2; D is unclear. Germline V CDR1 and CDR2: SGHRS, YFSETQ. The CDR3 spans 13 residues. The CDR3 coding sequence is TGCGCCAGCAGCTTGGTTGAGAGCTATCGCTACACCTTC. Its protein is CASSLVESYRYTF. Together with reference TRBV5-1 and TRBJ1-2, the CDR3 gives the full variable domain: KAGVTQTPRYLIKTRGQQVTLSCSPISGHRSVSWYQQTPGQGLQFLFEYFSETQRNKGNFPGRFSGRQFSNSRSEMNVSTLELGDSALYLCASSLVESYRYTFGSGTRLTVV.

The rearrangement uses TRBV5-1 and TRBJ1-4; TRBD1 might be the D (5 bases). The CDR3 contains 13 residues. The germline V and J ends were trimmed by 4 bases and 6 bases, with 10 bases remaining between them. Germline V CDR1 and CDR2: SGHRS, YFSETQ. CDR3 DNA: TGCGCCAGCAGCGCGGGCAGGGATGAAAAACTGTTTTTT. Residues: CASSAGRDEKLFF.

The V and J genes are TRBV9 and TRBJ2-1; D not certain. The CDR3 loop spans 15 amino acids. The V end lost 1 base, the J end lost 0 bases, and 8 bases lay between the germline ends. Germline-derived CDR1 and CDR2 are SGDLS and YYNGEE. The CDR3 nucleotides are TGTGCCAGCAGCGTATACCAGAACTCCTACAATGAGCAGTTCTTC. It translates to CASSVYQNSYNEQFF.

The chain has TRBV5-4 and TRBJ1-2; D unresolved. The CDR3 loop spans 14 amino acids. The germline gives CDR1 SGHNT, CDR2 YYREEE (reference sequence). Trimming shortened V by 4 bases and J by 9 bases, and 19 bases separated the two germline ends. DNA of the CDR3: TGTGCCAGCAGCGCCGGTGGGAGCCTTAGGAGCTACACCTTC. Its translation is CASSAGGSLRSYTF.

This clonotype has only one observation. One junction end does not reproduce the germline sequence, and a read error may be involved. The chain couples TRBV11-3 to TRBJ1-2, with a weak D call TRBD1 (6 bases). Germline loops: CDR1 SGHNT, CDR2 YENEEA. The CDR3 runs to 14 residues. This CDR3 is CASSRVRGGGDHVF. CDR3 DNA sequence: TGTGCCAGCAGCCGGGTTAGGGGAGGGGGTGACCACGTCTTC.